A selection of T cell receptor beta chains follows, all from one sample in a study of T-cell reconstitution after alpha-beta-depleted transplantation in children. In TCRdb, the PCR reads were re-called with MiXCR into one record per CDR3 protein. Of approximately 490,000 distinct CDR3 sequences listed, under 15% are singletons. Sequences were derived from PBMCs from the stem cell graft donor, sampled from the stem cell graft. Receptor source: a human donor who donated a stem cell graft to a child with combined immunodeficiency. Both conserved end residues are part of each CDR3. The D gene is left open where the match is weak. Clone size is stated in some rows and not others, as once, few, many or a class when expanded.

D,J,V,size,CDR3,DNA
TRBD1,TRBJ2-1,TRBV12-3/TRBV12-4,many,CASSPDRGGGKTYNEQFF,TGTGCCAGCAGTCCGGACAGGGGAGGAGGGAAGACCTACAATGAGCAGTTCTTC
NA,TRBJ1-2,TRBV10-3,NA,CAISEDGVMDYGYTF,TGTGCCATCAGTGAGGATGGGGTGATGGACTATGGCTACACCTTC
TRBD1,TRBJ2-1,TRBV11-2,NA,CASSPGQERDEQFF,TGTGCCAGCAGCCCGGGACAGGAGAGGGATGAGCAGTTCTTC
NA,TRBJ1-2,TRBV5-6,NA,CASSPPRGYYGYTF,TGTGCCAGCAGCCCTCCTAGAGGTTACTATGGCTACACCTTC
TRBD2,TRBJ2-3,TRBV7-9,NA,CASPLGTSGTDTQYF,TGTGCCAGTCCACTCGGGACTAGCGGAACAGATACGCAGTATTTT
NA,TRBJ2-1,TRBV20-1,NA,CSARDSGGHTGNEQFF,TGCAGTGCTAGAGATTCGGGTGGGCATACGGGGAATGAGCAGTTCTTC
NA,TRBJ2-1,TRBV6-5,few,CASSYDHPGVGANEQFF,TGTGCCAGCAGTTACGATCACCCGGGCGTAGGAGCTAATGAGCAGTTCTTC
NA,TRBJ2-5,TRBV6-2/TRBV6-3,many,CASRLQETQYF,TGTGCCAGCAGACTTCAAGAGACCCAGTACTTC
NA,TRBJ1-1,TRBV9,few,CASSVVPRQNTEAFF,TGTGCCAGCAGCGTAGTACCCAGACAGAACACTGAAGCTTTCTTT
NA,TRBJ2-1,TRBV20-1,few,CSVTRRGPTVHEQFF,TGCAGTGTCACGAGGCGGGGGCCCACCGTCCATGAGCAGTTCTTC
NA,TRBJ2-5,TRBV19,few,CASSTSAQETQYF,TGTGCCAGTAGTACGTCCGCACAAGAGACCCAGTACTTC
NA,TRBJ2-7,TRBV12-3/TRBV12-4,many,CASSLFEGHEQYF,TGTGCCAGCAGTTTATTTGAGGGCCACGAGCAGTACTTC
NA,TRBJ2-3,TRBV24-1,many,CATSDLTDSTDTQYF,TGTGCCACCAGTGATTTGACAGACTCCACAGATACGCAGTATTTT
NA,TRBJ2-7,TRBV19,few,CASTISQGSHEQYF,TGTGCCAGTACCATCAGTCAGGGCTCACACGAGCAGTACTTC
NA,TRBJ1-4,TRBV6-1,NA,CASSAPPGGSGGKLFF,TGTGCCAGCAGTGCCCCCCCAGGTGGTTCCGGGGGAAAACTGTTTTTT
NA,TRBJ2-1,TRBV7-8,many,CASTPRLGGHEQFF,TGTGCCAGCACCCCTAGGCTAGGGGGTCATGAGCAGTTCTTC
TRBD1,TRBJ1-2,TRBV20-1,few,CSARDRDRVGGYTF,TGCAGTGCTAGAGATAGGGACAGGGTTGGCGGCTACACCTTC
NA,TRBJ2-5,TRBV10-3,few,CAVSQGTTYQETQYF,TGTGCCGTATCACAGGGCACCACTTACCAAGAGACCCAGTACTTC
TRBD1,TRBJ2-1,TRBV11-1,NA,CASSLKGQVAYNEQFF,TGTGCCAGCAGCTTAAAGGGACAGGTCGCCTACAATGAGCAGTTCTTC
TRBD1,TRBJ2-7,TRBV20-1,many,CSAHGRQGSNEQYF,TGCAGTGCTCACGGCAGACAGGGATCCAACGAGCAGTACTTC
TRBD1,TRBJ2-7,TRBV29-1,many,CSVDIETGSYEQYF,TGCAGCGTTGATATCGAGACAGGGTCCTACGAGCAGTACTTC
NA,TRBJ2-1,TRBV29-1,many,CSVVPLARANEQFF,TGCAGCGTTGTTCCCCTGGCAAGGGCCAATGAGCAGTTCTTC
NA,TRBJ2-1,TRBV5-6,NA,CASSLVLKSYNEQFF,TGTGCCAGCAGCTTGGTCCTAAAATCCTACAATGAGCAGTTCTTC
TRBD1,TRBJ2-1,TRBV20-1,few,CSATGQPAAYNEQFF,TGCAGTGCTACGGGACAGCCGGCCGCCTACAATGAGCAGTTCTTC
NA,TRBJ1-1,TRBV4-2,few,CASSQDRATRGEAFF,TGTGCCAGCAGCCAAGATCGGGCTACCAGGGGTGAAGCTTTCTTT
TRBD1,TRBJ2-7,TRBV25-1,many,CASSEWEGTGSKQYF,TGTGCCAGCAGTGAATGGGAGGGGACAGGGAGCAAGCAGTACTTC
NA,TRBJ2-7,TRBV6-8,NA,CASTPVGDRSSPYEQYF,TGTGCCAGCACTCCAGTGGGGGACCGCTCTTCTCCTTACGAGCAGTACTTC
NA,TRBJ2-1,TRBV7-2,many,CASSSTAGTYNEQFF,TGTGCCAGCAGTTCGACTGCGGGGACTTACAATGAGCAGTTCTTC
NA,TRBJ2-5,TRBV20-1,many,CSARGQGETQYF,TGCAGTGCTAGGGGTCAGGGAGAGACCCAGTACTTC
NA,TRBJ1-5,TRBV7-2,NA,CASSLDAYSNQPQHF,TGTGCCAGCAGCTTAGACGCTTATAGCAATCAGCCCCAGCATTTT
NA,TRBJ1-6,TRBV12-3/TRBV12-4,many,CASSLLPSSPLHF,TGTGCCAGCAGTTTACTACCAAGTTCACCCCTCCACTTT
TRBD1,TRBJ2-1,TRBV29-1,NA,CSGGQGKNEQFF,TGCAGCGGAGGACAGGGGAAGAATGAGCAGTTCTTC
NA,TRBJ2-2,TRBV6-2/TRBV6-3,few,CASSYAGRRTGELFF,TGTGCCAGCAGTTACGCAGGGAGGCGAACCGGGGAGCTGTTTTTT
NA,TRBJ1-6,TRBV20-1,few,CSAIPSRGADNSPLHF,TGCAGTGCCATCCCTAGCAGAGGCGCGGATAATTCACCCCTCCACTTT
TRBD2,TRBJ2-7,TRBV4-3,many,CASSQAPLAGGLSYEQYF,TGCGCCAGCAGCCAAGCACCCCTAGCGGGGGGGTTGTCCTACGAGCAGTACTTC
NA,TRBJ2-5,TRBV24-1,few,CATSDYRGYQETQYF,TGTGCCACCAGTGATTACCGGGGGTACCAAGAGACCCAGTACTTC
TRBD1,TRBJ1-2,TRBV6-2/TRBV6-3,NA,CASSHRDRGFDRGYTF,TGTGCCAGCAGTCACCGGGACAGGGGATTCGACCGTGGCTACACCTTC
TRBD1,TRBJ2-7,TRBV7-9,many,CAVDREYEQYF,TGTGCCGTAGACAGGGAATACGAGCAGTACTTC
TRBD1,TRBJ2-2,TRBV20-1,NA,CSAGTGGSFTGELFF,TGCAGTGCAGGGACAGGGGGCTCGTTCACCGGGGAGCTGTTTTTT
NA,TRBJ2-3,TRBV7-6,NA,CASSSAGDWRFLKTSTDTQYF,TGTGCCAGCAGCTCCGCAGGGGACTGGAGGTTCCTTAAAACTAGCACAGATACGCAGTATTTT
TRBD1,TRBJ1-1,TRBV12-3/TRBV12-4,NA,CASTRSRGGSGGTEAFF,TGTGCCAGCACCCGTTCCCGCGGGGGGTCAGGGGGCACTGAAGCTTTCTTT
NA,TRBJ2-1,TRBV7-9,few,CASSFTAALFHEQFF,TGTGCCAGCAGTTTCACCGCGGCTCTTTTCCATGAGCAGTTCTTC